This T cell receptor beta chain was recorded in a study of blood T cell repertoires in COVID-19. Study background: The United States, Italy and Spain were the sources of the acute and convalescent COVID-19 samples.

The CDR3 is made up of 16 amino acids. Looked up from germline, CDR1 is SGHTA and CDR2 is FQGTGA. The J segment lost 5 bases and the V segment lost 8 bases, leaving 8 bases of the junction unmatched. TCRdb's copy holds only in-frame clones and misses some; the assay was immunoSEQ multiplex PCR. The sample has 45,000 to 65,000 clones; about 86% are singletons. This clonotype was obtained from an elderly man with active COVID-19. The V call is TRBV7-3, the J call TRBJ2-1, with 14 bases fitting TRBD2. The sample was peripheral blood. Written as DNA, the CDR3 is TGTGCCAGCGCCATGGGGACTAGCGGGAGCAACAATGAGCAGTTCTTC. It codes for CASAMGTSGSNNEQFF.